These 6 T cell receptor beta chains were all obtained from the same sample, sequenced in a study of control samples from healthy donors and cancer patients. The repertoire was sequenced with immunoSEQ multiplex PCR; TCRdb's copy has only in-frame clones and lacks some. The repertoire holds some 160,000 clones, with about nine tenths as singletons. The sample consisted of blood. These receptors came from a man aged 30-40 years in good health.

The chain recombines TRBV7-2 with TRBJ2-1; the match to TRBD2 covers 7 bases. Germline assignment: CDR1 SGHTA and CDR2 FQGNSA. CDR3 length equals 18 residues. V lost 1 base and J lost 2; bases outside the gene matches: 11. CDR3 sequence reads: CASSLETGGRATYNEQFF. The CDR3 DNA reads TGTGCCAGCAGCTTAGAGACTGGAGGGAGGGCGACCTACAATGAGCAGTTCTTC.

This clone was recorded a few times. The chain joins TRBV19 to TRBJ1-4; no definite D call. Germline V lookup: CDR1 LNHDA, CDR2 SQIVND (reference sequence). The CDR3 runs 12 residues. V was shortened by 9 bases and J by 7 bases, with 12 bases between the two germline ends. For the CDR3, the DNA is TGTGCCAGCAAAAGGAGGTCTGAAAAACTGTTTTTT. This sequence encodes CASKRRSEKLFF.

The chain has TRBV14 and TRBJ2-5, with a tentative D call TRBD1 (6 bases). V lost 2 bases and J lost 1, with 14 bases in between. CDR1 and CDR2 from the germline V gene are SGHDN and FVKESK. The CDR3 is made up of 16 amino acids. The CDR3 here is CASSQYRTQGQETQYF. The CDR3 DNA reads TGTGCCAGCAGCCAATATCGGACACAGGGCCAAGAGACCCAGTACTTC.

V gene TRBV5-1 combines with J gene TRBJ2-7; D remains unclear. The CDR3 length is 14 residues. Trimming cost V 0 bases and J 1 base, with 8 bases left between them. Per the germline V gene, CDR1 is SGHRS and CDR2 is YFSETQ. The CDR3 region is CASSLGTQSYEQYF. The CDR3 DNA sequence: TGCGCCAGCAGCTTGGGTACACAATCCTACGAGCAGTACTTC. The whole variable domain, remainder taken from reference TRBV5-1 and TRBJ2-7, is KAGVTQTPRYLIKTRGQQVTLSCSPISGHRSVSWYQQTPGQGLQFLFEYFSETQRNKGNFPGRFSGRQFSNSRSEMNVSTLELGDSALYLCASSLGTQSYEQYFGPGTRLTVT.

The chain links TRBV2 to TRBJ1-1, with D perhaps matching TRBD1 (5 bases). Germline lookup yields CDR1 SNHLY and CDR2 FYNNEI. There are 18 residues in the CDR3. V was trimmed by 1 base and J by 0 bases, leaving 18 bases between them. This CDR3 is CASSEGPRGVHLNTEAFF. The DNA for the CDR3 is TGTGCCAGCAGTGAAGGGCCCCGGGGGGTACATCTGAACACTGAAGCTTTCTTT.

The V gene is TRBV25-1, the J gene TRBJ2-1; the match to TRBD2 covers 12 bases. Germline assignment: CDR1 MGHDK and CDR2 SYGVNS. V trimming: 7 bases; J trimming: 6 bases; junction bases outside the gene matches: 4. The CDR3 is 14 amino acids. In DNA form, the CDR3 reads TGTGCCAGCACTAGCGGGAGGGCCGGCAATGAGCAGTTCTTC. Encoded protein: CASTSGRAGNEQFF.